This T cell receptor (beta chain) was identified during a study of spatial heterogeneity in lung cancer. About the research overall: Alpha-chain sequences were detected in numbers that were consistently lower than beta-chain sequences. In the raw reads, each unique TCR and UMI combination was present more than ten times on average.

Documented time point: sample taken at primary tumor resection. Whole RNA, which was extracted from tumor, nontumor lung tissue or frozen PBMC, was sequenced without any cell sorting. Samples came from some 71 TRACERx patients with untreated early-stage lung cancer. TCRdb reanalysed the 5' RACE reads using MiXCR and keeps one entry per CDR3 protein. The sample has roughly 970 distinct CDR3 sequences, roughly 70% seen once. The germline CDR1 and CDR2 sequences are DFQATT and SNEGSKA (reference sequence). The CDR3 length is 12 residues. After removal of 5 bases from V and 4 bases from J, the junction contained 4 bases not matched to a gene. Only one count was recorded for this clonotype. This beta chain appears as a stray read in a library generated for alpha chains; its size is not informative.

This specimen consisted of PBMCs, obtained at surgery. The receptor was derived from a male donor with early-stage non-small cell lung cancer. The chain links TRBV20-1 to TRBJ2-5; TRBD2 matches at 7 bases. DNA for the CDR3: TGCAGTGCTCGTCCGGGGGGAGAGACCCAGTACTTC. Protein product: CSARPGGETQYF.